This TCR beta chain originates from a study of blood T cell repertoires in COVID-19. At the level of the study: COVID-19 samples collected from the United States, Italy and Spain covered acute and convalescent phases. Sources were T cells, B-cell-depleted T cells, or PBMCs; the material itself was cDNA or gDNA.

The CDR3 is 14 amino acids. Germline CDR1 and CDR2: SGHTA and FQGNSA. Trimming left V 2 bases short and J 2 bases short, with 9 bases between. The Seattle site enrolled patients during active infection and followed them longitudinally. The sample holds one count of this clone. Per the original data handling: Using reference gene primer amplification, nucleated cell counts were estimated. Sequencing used immunoSEQ multiplex PCR; TCRdb keeps in-frame clones, though not all of them. That table supplies the V and J calls and clone size; D and trimming were determined from the DNA. The table lists a few hundred thousand clones, around nine tenths of them singletons.

The sample consisted of peripheral blood. The sequence was obtained from a woman aged 55-75 years with COVID-19, enrolled during active disease. The gene calls are TRBV7-2 and TRBJ1-2; tentative D call: TRBD1 (5 bases). CDR3 protein: CASSLLGANYGYTF. Written as DNA, the CDR3 is TGTGCCAGCAGCTTACTTGGGGCAAACTATGGCTACACCTTC.